The 11 T cell receptor beta chains listed next were all sequenced from one sample in a study of OX40 agonist ivuxolimab in advanced cancers. Some clones are missing from TCRdb's copy, which holds only in-frame ones; the method was immunoSEQ multiplex PCR. The table records approximately 79,000 clones, around 93% of them present only once. The material sequenced was CD4+ or CD8+ T cells sorted from blood, taken in a trial of the OX40 agonist ivuxolimab. The receptors were gathered from an adult with an advanced solid tumor such as melanoma, head and neck, liver or kidney cancer.

The chain combines TRBV11-1 with TRBJ1-2, with 8 bases lining up with TRBD1. The V gene's germline CDR1 is SGHAT and CDR2 FQDESV (reference sequence). The CDR3 extends over 17 amino acids. V was clipped by 1 base and J by 0 bases; unmatched bases: 7. CDR3 sequence: CASSLEYGQGTNYGYTF. As DNA, the CDR3 is TGTGCCAGCAGCTTAGAGTACGGACAGGGTACTAACTATGGCTACACCTTC.

V gene TRBV19 combines with J gene TRBJ2-7; D perhaps matches TRBD1 (7 bases). Germline V gives CDR1 LNHDA, CDR2 SQIVND (reference sequence). Trimming removed 5 bases at V and 3 bases at J, with 11 bases between. CDR3 length: 13 amino acids. DNA of the CDR3: TGTGCCAGTAGTGCGGGACAGCTCTACGAGCAGTACTTC. It codes for CASSAGQLYEQYF.

This clone was seen a single time. V usage is TRBV30 and J usage is TRBJ2-7; a weak D match, TRBD2 (5 bases). Trimming removed 1 base at V and 0 bases at J, with 16 bases between. This CDR3 comprises 16 residues. Germline CDR1 and CDR2: GTSNPN and SVGIG (reference sequence). The CDR3 here is CAWSADQWTPSYEQYF. The CDR3, as DNA: TGTGCCTGGAGTGCCGATCAGTGGACTCCCTCCTACGAGCAGTACTTC.

About this clone itself: One end of the junction is discordant with germline, which a read error may explain. This chain connects TRBV5-8 to TRBJ2-1, with 7 bases matching TRBD1. The CDR3 runs 14 residues. Germline CDR1 and CDR2: SGHTS and YDEGEE. Written as DNA, the CDR3 is TGCGGAAGTTATTTACTGACAGGGTACAATGAGCAGTTCTTC. Its translation: CGSYLLTGYNEQFF.

V usage is TRBV29-1 and J usage is TRBJ1-2; D is undetermined. Trimming pared 5 bases from V and 10 bases from J, leaving 14 bases between. The CDR3 is made up of 11 amino acids. Germline V lookup: CDR1 SQVTM, CDR2 ANQGSEA. The CDR3 DNA is TGCAGCGTTCGGAAGTCGGCACACTACACCTTC. This encodes CSVRKSAHYTF.

The chain combines TRBV4-2 with TRBJ1-5; D gene unclear. The CDR3 extends over 15 amino acids. Between the trimmed V and J ends, which lost 0 bases and 0 bases, there was a span of 6 bases. The germline gives CDR1 LGHNA, CDR2 YNFKEQ. Here the CDR3 DNA reads TGTGCCAGCAGCCAAGAGGGTGCTAGCAATCAGCCCCAGCATTTT. Translated: CASSQEGASNQPQHF.

The genes are TRBV7-8 and TRBJ2-5; a weak D match, TRBD2 (6 bases). The CDR3 is 13 residues long. CDR1 is SGHVS, CDR2 FQNEAQ, per germline. The ends were cut back, 1 base at V and 11 bases at J, with 14 bases in the middle. The CDR3 DNA reads as TGTGCCAGCAGCTTAGGGCAGGGAAGCGGGCAGTACTTC. It specifies CASSLGQGSGQYF.

This chain joins TRBV19 and TRBJ1-1; TRBD1 might be the D (6 bases). The CDR3 loop spans 15 amino acids. Germline V gives CDR1 LNHDA, CDR2 SQIVND (reference sequence). Trimming took 7 bases from V and 0 from J, leaving 15 bases between them. The CDR3 DNA sequence: TGTGCCAGTAACGGACAGCCCTTCATGAACACTGAAGCTTTCTTT. Its protein is CASNGQPFMNTEAFF.

The rearrangement links TRBV2 to TRBJ1-1; tentative D call: TRBD1 (5 bases). CDR1 and CDR2 from the germline V gene are SNHLY and FYNNEI. V lost 9 bases and J lost 1, with 12 bases in between. The CDR3 sequence is 13 residues long. This CDR3 reads CARRTTGNTEAFF. The CDR3 DNA is TGTGCCAGAAGGACAACGGGGAACACTGAAGCTTTCTTT. The full variable domain, its missing parts supplied by reference TRBV2 and TRBJ1-1, is EPEVTQTPSHQVTQMGQEVILRCVPISNHLYFYWYRQILGQKVEFLVSFYNNEISEKSEIFDDQFSVERPDGSNFTLKIRSTKLEDSAMYFCARRTTGNTEAFFGQGTRLTVV.

V and J are TRBV13 and TRBJ2-7; D possibly corresponds to TRBD2 (5 bases). V was clipped by 5 bases and J by 1 base, with 18 bases between them. CDR1 is PRHDT, CDR2 FYEKMQ, per germline (reference sequence). This CDR3 spans 16 amino acids. The CDR3 sequence is CASSRREGRQSYEQYF. The DNA for the CDR3 is TGTGCCAGCAGCCGACGGGAAGGACGGCAATCCTACGAGCAGTACTTC.

This clone was observed a single time. V and J are TRBV7-6 and TRBJ2-7; no firm D call. From germline, CDR1 is SGHVS and CDR2 FNYEAQ. Trimming took 5 bases from V and 6 from J, leaving 17 bases between them. CDR3 length: 14 residues. The CDR3 DNA reads TGTGCCAGCAGCCCAGTTAGGGTTCCCCTCGAGCAGTACTTC. Protein: CASSPVRVPLEQYF.